This entry is about one TCR beta chain. The antigen is not known. Libraries of TRB cDNA were made by 5' RACE and carried UMIs. Using the 5' RACE reads, TCRdb records one entry per CDR3 protein without DNA. Here the sample table reports over 150,000 distinct CDR3 sequences. The CDR3 is 15 amino acids. CDR1 and CDR2 from the germline V gene are DFQATT and SNEGSKA (reference sequence). The source of the sample is a study of CXCR3-negative and CXCR3-positive naive CD8 T cells. Study-wide results and limits: Naive cells that were CXCR3-positive had more hydrophobic TRB CDR3s (compared with CXCR3-negative naive cells).

Material: naive CXCR3+ CD8+ T cells from blood. As for subset: CD45RO-CCR7+CD27+CD95- naive CD8+ T cells expressing CXCR3 (TNR3+). The V and J genes are TRBV20-1 and TRBJ2-1; the TCRdb D gene call, TRBD1, has no DNA to confirm it. The sequence was collected from a human donor in good health. Some clones in this sample may be carry-over from other donors' samples. CDR3 residues: CSARLGAADYNEQFF.